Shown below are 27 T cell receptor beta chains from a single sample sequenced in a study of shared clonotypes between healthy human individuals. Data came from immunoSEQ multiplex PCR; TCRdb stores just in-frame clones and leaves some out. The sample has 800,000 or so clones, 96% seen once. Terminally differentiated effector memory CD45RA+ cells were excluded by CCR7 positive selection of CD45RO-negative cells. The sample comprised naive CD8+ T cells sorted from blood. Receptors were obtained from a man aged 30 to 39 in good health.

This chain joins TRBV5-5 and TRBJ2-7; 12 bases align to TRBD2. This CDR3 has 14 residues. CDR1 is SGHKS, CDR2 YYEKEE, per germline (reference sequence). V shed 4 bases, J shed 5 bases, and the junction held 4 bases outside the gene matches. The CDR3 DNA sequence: TGTGCCAGCAGCACTGGACTAGCGGGAAACGAGCAGTACTTC. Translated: CASSTGLAGNEQYF. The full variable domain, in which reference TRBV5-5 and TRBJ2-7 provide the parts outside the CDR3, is DAGVTQSPTHLIKTRGQQVTLRCSPISGHKSVSWYQQVLGQGPQFIFQYYEKEERGRGNFPDRFSARQFPNYSSELNVNALLLGDSALYLCASSTGLAGNEQYFGPGTRLTVT.

CDR3 protein: CASSQAEGLAEGAYNEQFF. CDR3 sequence (DNA): TGCGCCAGCAGCCAAGCCGAGGGACTAGCGGAGGGGGCCTACAATGAGCAGTTCTTC. This chain uses TRBV4-3 with TRBJ2-1; 11 bases fit TRBD2. This CDR3 spans 19 amino acids. The trim removed 1 base at V and 2 bases at J, leaving 10 bases unmatched. Per germline, CDR1 LGHNA and CDR2 YSLEER.

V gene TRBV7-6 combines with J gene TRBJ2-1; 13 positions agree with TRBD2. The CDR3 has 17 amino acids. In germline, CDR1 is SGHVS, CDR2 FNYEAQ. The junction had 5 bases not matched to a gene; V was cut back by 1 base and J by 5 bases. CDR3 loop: CASSLVLGLAGNNEQFF. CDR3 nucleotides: TGTGCCAGCAGCTTAGTCCTGGGACTAGCGGGAAACAATGAGCAGTTCTTC. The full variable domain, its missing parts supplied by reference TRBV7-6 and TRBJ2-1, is GAGVSQSPRYKVTKRGQDVALRCDPISGHVSLYWYRQALGQGPEFLTYFNYEAQQDKSGLPNDRFSAERPEGSISTLTIQRTEQRDSAMYRCASSLVLGLAGNNEQFFGPGTRLTVL.

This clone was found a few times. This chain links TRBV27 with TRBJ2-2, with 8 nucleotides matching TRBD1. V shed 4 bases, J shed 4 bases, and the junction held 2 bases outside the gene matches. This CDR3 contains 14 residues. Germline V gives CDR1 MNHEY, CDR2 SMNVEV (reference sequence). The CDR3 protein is CASSWGQATGELFF. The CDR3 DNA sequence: TGTGCCAGCAGTTGGGGACAGGCCACCGGGGAGCTGTTTTTT.

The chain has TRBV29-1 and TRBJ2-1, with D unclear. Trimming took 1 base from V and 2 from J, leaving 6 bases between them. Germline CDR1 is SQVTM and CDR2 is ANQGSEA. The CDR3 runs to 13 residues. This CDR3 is CSVEGLTYNEQFF. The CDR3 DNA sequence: TGCAGCGTTGAAGGTTTAACCTACAATGAGCAGTTCTTC.

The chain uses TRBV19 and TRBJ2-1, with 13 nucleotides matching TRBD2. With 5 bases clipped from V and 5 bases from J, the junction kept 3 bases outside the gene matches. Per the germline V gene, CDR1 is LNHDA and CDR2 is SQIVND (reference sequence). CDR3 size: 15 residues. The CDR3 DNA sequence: TGTGCCAGTAGTTTGGGACTAGCGGGACACAATGAGCAGTTCTTC. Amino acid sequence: CASSLGLAGHNEQFF.

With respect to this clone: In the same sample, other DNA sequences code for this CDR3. CDR3 sequence reads: CASSYSTSYEQYF. The CDR3, as DNA: TGTGCCAGCAGTTACTCGACCAGTTACGAGCAGTACTTC. This rearrangement joins TRBV6-5 to TRBJ2-7, with D unresolved. Germline CDR1 reads MNHEY; CDR2 reads SVGAGI. V was cut by 0 bases and J by 4 bases, with 7 bases left in between. The CDR3 is 13 residues long.

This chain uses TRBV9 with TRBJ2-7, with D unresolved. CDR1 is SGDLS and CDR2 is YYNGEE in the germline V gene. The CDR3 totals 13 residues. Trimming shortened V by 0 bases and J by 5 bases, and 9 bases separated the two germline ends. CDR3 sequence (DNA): TGTGCCAGCAGCGTAGGGGCAGGCGACGAGCAGTACTTC. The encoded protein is CASSVGAGDEQYF. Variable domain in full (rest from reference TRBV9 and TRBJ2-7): DSGVTQTPKHLITATGQRVTLRCSPRSGDLSVYWYQQSLDQGLQFLIQYYNGEERAKGNILERFSAQQFPDLHSELNLSSLELGDSALYFCASSVGAGDEQYFGPGTRLTVT.

The DNA of the CDR3 is TGTGCCAGCAGCGGGACAAGGGGGTCGGTGGACATTCAGTACTTC. Residues: CASSGTRGSVDIQYF. This chain links TRBV7-9 with TRBJ2-4; D is perhaps TRBD1 (6 bases). Trimming shortened V by 5 bases and J by 8 bases, and 19 bases separated the two germline ends. From germline, CDR1 is SEHNR and CDR2 FQNEAQ (reference sequence). The CDR3 sequence is 15 residues long.

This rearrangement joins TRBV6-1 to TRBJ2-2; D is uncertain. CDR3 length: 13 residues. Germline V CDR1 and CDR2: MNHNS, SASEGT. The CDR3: CATIHLNTGELFF. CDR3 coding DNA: TGTGCTACAATACACCTGAACACCGGGGAGCTGTTTTTT.

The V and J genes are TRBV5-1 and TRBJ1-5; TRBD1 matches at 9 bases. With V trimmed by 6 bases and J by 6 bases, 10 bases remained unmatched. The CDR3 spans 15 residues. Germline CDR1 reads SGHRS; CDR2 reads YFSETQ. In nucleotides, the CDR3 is TGCGCCAGCAAACCTAAGACAGGGGGAGGTCAGCCCCAGCATTTT. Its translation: CASKPKTGGGQPQHF.

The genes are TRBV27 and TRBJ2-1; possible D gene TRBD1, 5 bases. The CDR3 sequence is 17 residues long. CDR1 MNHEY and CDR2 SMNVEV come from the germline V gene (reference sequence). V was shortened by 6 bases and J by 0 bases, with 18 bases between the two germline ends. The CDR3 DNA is TGTGCCAGCAGCTTAACGGCCGGACACTACTCCTACAATGAGCAGTTCTTC. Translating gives CASSLTAGHYSYNEQFF.

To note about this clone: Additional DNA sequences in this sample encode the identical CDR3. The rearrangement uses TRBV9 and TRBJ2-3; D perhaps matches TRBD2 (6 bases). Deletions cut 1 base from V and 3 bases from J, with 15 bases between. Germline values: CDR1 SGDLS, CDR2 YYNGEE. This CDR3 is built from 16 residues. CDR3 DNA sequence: TGTGCCAGCAGCGTACAGACCGGTCGGGGGACAGATACGCAGTATTTT. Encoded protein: CASSVQTGRGTDTQYF.

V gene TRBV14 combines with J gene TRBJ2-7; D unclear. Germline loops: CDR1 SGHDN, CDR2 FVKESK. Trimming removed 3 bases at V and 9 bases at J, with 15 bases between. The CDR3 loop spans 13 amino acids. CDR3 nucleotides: TGTGCCAGCAGCCAGTTTAAGGAATCCACGCAGTACTTC. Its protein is CASSQFKESTQYF.

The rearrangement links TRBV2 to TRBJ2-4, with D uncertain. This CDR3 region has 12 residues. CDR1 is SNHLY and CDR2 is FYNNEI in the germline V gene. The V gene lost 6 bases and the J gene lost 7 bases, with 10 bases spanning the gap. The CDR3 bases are TGTGCCAGCAGGGGCGGCCCGAACATTCAGTACTTC. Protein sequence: CASRGGPNIQYF.

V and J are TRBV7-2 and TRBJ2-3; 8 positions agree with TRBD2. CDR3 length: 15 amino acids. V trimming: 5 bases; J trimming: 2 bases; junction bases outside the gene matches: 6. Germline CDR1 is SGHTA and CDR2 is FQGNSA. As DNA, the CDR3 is TGTGCCAGCAGCCCAAGCGGGAGCCACACAGATACGCAGTATTTT. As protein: CASSPSGSHTDTQYF.

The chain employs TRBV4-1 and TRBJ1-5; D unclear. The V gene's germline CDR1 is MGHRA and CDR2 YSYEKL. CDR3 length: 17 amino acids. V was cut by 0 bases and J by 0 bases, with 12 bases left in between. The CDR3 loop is CASSQDRWGSSNQPQHF. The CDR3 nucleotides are TGCGCCAGCAGCCAAGATCGGTGGGGTAGTAGCAATCAGCCCCAGCATTTT.

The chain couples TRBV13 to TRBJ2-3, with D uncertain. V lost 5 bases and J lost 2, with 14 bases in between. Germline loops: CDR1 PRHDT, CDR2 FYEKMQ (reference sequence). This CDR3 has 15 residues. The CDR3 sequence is CASSPRKPVTDTQYF. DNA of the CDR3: TGTGCCAGCAGCCCACGGAAACCCGTCACAGATACGCAGTATTTT.

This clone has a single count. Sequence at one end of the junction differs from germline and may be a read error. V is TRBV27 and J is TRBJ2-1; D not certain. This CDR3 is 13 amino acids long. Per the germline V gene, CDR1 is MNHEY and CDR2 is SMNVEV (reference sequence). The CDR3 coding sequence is TGTGCCAGCAGTTTTGGGTCCTTCAATGAGCAGTTCTTC. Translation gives CASSFGSFNEQFF.

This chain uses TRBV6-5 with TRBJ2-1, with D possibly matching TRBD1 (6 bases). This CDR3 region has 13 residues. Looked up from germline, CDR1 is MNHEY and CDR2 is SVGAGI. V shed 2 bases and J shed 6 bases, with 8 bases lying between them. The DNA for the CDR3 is TGTGCCAGCAGTTACCTGGGGGCCAATGAGCAGTTCTTC. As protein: CASSYLGANEQFF.

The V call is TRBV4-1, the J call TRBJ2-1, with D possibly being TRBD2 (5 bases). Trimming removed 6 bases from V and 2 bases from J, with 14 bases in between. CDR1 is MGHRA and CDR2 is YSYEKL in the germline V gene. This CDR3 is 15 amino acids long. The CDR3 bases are TGCGCCAGCAGTCCTGCGAGCGGAGCCTACAATGAGCAGTTCTTC. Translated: CASSPASGAYNEQFF.

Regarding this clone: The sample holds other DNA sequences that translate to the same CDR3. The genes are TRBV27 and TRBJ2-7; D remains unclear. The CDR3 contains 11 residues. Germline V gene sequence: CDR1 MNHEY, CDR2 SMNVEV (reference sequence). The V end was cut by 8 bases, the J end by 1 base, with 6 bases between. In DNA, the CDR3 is TGTGCCAGCCGAAGGTCCTACGAGCAGTACTTC. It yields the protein CASRRSYEQYF.

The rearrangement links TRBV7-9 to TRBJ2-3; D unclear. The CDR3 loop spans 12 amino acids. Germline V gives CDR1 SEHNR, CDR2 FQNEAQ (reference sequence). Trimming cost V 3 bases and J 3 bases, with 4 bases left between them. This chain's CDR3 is CASSFWTDTQYF. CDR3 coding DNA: TGTGCCAGCAGCTTTTGGACAGATACGCAGTATTTT.

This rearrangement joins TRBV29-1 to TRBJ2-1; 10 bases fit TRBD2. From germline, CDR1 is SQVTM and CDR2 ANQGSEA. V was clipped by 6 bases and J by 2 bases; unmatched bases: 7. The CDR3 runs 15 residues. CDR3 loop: CSVDGTSAPYNEQFF. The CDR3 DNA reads TGCAGCGTGGATGGGACTAGCGCTCCCTACAATGAGCAGTTCTTC.

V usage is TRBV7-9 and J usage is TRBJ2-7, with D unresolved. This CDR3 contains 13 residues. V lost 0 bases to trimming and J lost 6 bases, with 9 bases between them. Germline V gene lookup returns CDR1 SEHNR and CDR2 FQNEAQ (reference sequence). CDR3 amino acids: CASSLAPHGEQYF. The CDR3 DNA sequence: TGTGCCAGCAGCTTAGCGCCCCACGGCGAGCAGTACTTC.

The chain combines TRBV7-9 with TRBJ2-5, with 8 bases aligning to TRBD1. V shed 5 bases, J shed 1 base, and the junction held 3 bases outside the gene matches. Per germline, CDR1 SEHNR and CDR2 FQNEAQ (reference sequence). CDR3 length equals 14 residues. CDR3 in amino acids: CASSQGTGQETQYF. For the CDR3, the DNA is TGTGCCAGCAGCCAGGGGACAGGCCAAGAGACCCAGTACTTC.

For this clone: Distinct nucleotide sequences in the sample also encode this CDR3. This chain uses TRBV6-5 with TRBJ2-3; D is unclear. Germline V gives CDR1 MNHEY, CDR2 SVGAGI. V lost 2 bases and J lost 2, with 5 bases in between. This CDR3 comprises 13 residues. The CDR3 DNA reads TGTGCCAGCAGTTACGGGTCCACAGATACGCAGTATTTT. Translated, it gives CASSYGSTDTQYF.